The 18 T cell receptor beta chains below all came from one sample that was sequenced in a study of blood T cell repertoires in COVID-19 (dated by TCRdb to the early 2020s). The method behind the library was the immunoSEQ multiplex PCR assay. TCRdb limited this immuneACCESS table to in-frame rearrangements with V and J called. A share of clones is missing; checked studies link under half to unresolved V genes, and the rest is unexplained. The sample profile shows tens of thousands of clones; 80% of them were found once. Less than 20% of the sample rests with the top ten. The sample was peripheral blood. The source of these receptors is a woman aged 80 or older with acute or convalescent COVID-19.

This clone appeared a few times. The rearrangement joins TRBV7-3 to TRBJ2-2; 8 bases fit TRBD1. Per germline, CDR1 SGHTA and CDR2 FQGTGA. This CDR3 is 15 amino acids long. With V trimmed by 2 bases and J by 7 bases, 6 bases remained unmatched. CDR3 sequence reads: CASSLQGAQNGELFF. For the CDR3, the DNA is TGTGCCAGCAGCTTACAGGGGGCGCAGAACGGGGAGCTGTTTTTT.

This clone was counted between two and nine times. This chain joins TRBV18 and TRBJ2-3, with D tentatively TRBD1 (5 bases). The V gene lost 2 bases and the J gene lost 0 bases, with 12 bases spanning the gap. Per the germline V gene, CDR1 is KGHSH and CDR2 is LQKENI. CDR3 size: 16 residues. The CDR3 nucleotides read TGTGCCAGCTCACCATTTGGGGCAGGGAGCACAGATACGCAGTATTTT. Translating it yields CASSPFGAGSTDTQYF.

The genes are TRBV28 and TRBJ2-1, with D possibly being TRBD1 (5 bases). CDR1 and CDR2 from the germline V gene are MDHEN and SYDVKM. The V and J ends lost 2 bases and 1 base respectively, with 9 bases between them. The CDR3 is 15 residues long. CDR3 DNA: TGTGCCAGCAGTTTAGCGACAGTTTCCTACAATGAGCAGTTCTTC. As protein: CASSLATVSYNEQFF.

CDR3 DNA: TGTGCCACCAGTTCATGGACTAGCGGGAGGAATGAGCAGTTCTTC. This encodes CATSSWTSGRNEQFF. The rearrangement uses TRBV24-1 and TRBJ2-1, with 14 bases fitting TRBD2. V dropped 6 bases and J dropped 7; count of bases not matched to a gene: 4. CDR1 KGHDR and CDR2 SFDVKD come from the germline V gene. The CDR3 runs to 15 residues.

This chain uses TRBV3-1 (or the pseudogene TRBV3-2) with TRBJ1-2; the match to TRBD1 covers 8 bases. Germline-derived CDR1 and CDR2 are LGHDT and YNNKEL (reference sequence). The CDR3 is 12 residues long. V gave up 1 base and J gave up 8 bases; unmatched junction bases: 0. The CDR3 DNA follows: TGTGCCAGCAGCCAAGGACAGGGGGGCTACACCTTC. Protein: CASSQGQGGYTF.

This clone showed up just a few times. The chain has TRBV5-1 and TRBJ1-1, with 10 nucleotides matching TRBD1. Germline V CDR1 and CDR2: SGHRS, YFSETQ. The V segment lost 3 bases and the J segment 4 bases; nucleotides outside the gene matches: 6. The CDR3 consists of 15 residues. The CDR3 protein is CASSSTGTGVTEAFF. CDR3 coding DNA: TGCGCCAGCAGCTCGACCGGGACAGGGGTCACTGAAGCTTTCTTT.

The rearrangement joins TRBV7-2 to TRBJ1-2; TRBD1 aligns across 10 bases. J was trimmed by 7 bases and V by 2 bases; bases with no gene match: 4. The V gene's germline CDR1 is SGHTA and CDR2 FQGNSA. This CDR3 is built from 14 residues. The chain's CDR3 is CASSLRQGAAGYTF. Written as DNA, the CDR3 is TGTGCCAGCAGCTTAAGACAGGGGGCTGCTGGCTACACCTTC.

Written as DNA, the CDR3 is TGTGCCAGCAGTGAAGAGAGCGTTAATGAAAAACTGTTTTTT. It encodes CASSEESVNEKLFF. This rearrangement joins TRBV2 to TRBJ1-4; D not resolved. The CDR3 spans 14 residues. V lost 1 base and J lost 4, with 7 bases in between. Germline CDR1 and CDR2: SNHLY and FYNNEI.

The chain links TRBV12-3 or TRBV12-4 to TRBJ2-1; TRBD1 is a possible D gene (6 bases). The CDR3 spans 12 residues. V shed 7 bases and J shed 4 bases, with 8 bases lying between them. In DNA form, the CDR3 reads TGTGCCAGCACCACAGGGTACAATGAGCAGTTCTTC. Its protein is CASTTGYNEQFF.

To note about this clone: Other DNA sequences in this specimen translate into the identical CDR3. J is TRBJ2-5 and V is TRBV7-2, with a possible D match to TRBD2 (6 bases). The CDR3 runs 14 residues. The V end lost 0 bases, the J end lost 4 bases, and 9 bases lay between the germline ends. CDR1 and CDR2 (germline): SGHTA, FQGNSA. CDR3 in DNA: TGTGCCAGCAGCTTAGCGGGAGGCCGAGAGACCCAGTACTTC. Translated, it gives CASSLAGGRETQYF. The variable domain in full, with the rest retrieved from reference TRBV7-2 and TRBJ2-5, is GAGVSQSPSNKVTEKGKDVELRCDPISGHTALYWYRQSLGQGLEFLIYFQGNSAPDKSGLPSDRFSAERTGGSVSTLTIQRTQQEDSAVYLCASSLAGGRETQYFGPGTRLLVL.

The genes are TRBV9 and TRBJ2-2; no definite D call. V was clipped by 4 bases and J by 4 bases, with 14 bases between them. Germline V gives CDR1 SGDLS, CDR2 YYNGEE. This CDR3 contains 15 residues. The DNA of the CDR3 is TGTGCCAGCAGCCCGAGTAGACTCTTCACCGGGGAGCTGTTTTTT. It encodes CASSPSRLFTGELFF.

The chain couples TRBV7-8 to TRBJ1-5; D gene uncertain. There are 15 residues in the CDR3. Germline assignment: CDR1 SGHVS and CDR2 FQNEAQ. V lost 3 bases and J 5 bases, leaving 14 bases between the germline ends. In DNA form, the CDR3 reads TGTGCCAGCAGCTTTGGGCAGGCCTTGGATCAGCCCCAGCATTTT. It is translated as CASSFGQALDQPQHF.

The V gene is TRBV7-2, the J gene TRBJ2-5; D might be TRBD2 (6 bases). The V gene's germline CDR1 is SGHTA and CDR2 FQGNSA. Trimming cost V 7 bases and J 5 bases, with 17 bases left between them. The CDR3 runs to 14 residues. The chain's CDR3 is CASNRRDFGETQYF. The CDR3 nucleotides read TGTGCCAGCAACAGACGGGACTTTGGGGAGACCCAGTACTTC.

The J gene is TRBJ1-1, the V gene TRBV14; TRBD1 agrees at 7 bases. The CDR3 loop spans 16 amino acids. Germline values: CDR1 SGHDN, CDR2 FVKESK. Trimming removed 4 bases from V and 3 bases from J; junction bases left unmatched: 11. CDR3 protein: CASSPVNRGGYTEAFF. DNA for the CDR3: TGTGCCAGCAGCCCTGTTAACAGGGGCGGGTACACTGAAGCTTTCTTT.

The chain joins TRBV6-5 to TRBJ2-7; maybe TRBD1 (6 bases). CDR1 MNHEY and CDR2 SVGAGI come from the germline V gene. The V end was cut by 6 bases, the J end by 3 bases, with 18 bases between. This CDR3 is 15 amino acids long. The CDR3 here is CASRHRDTGLYEQYF. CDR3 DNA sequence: TGTGCCAGCAGGCACCGGGACACCGGACTCTACGAGCAGTACTTC.

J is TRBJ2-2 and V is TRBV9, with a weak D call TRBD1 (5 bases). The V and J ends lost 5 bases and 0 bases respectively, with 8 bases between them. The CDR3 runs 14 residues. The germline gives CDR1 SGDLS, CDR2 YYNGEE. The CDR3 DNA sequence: TGTGCCAGCAGACAGGCTCCGAACACCGGGGAGCTGTTTTTT. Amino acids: CASRQAPNTGELFF.

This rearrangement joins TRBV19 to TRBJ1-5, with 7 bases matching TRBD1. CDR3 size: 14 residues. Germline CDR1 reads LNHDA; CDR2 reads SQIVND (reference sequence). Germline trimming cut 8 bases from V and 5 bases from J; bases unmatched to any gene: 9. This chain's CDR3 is CASCPDRWDQPQHF. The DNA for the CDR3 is TGTGCCAGTTGCCCGGACAGGTGGGATCAGCCCCAGCATTTT.

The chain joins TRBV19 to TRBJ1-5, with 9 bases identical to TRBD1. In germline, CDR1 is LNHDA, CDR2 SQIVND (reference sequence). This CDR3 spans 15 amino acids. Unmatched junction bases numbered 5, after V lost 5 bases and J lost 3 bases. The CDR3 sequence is CASSVGTGLNQPQHF. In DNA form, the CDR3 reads TGTGCCAGTAGTGTGGGGACAGGGCTCAATCAGCCCCAGCATTTT.